These 23 T cell receptor beta chains share one sample of origin, sequenced in a study of blood T cells in healthy people across ages. Using a J-beta primer mix together with a sample-barcoded 5' primer, a second PCR was run for roughly 6 to 12 cycles. One entry per CDR3 protein, called by TCRdb with MiXCR from the 5' RACE reads. The sample lists 730,000 or so distinct CDR3 sequences, approximately 43% seen once, with 20% to 25% in the top ten. The sample taken for sequencing was blood. These receptors came from a woman aged 55 to 70 in good health.

This clonotype was observed once. J is TRBJ1-5 and V is TRBV6-6; tentatively, D is TRBD1 (5 bases). The CDR3 consists of 15 residues. The V gene's germline CDR1 is MNHNY and CDR2 SVGAGI (reference sequence). V was clipped by 5 bases and J by 3 bases, with 14 bases between them. The CDR3 bases are TGTGCCAGCAGTACACAACAGGTTTACAATCAGCCCCAGCATTTT. As protein: CASSTQQVYNQPQHF.

The chain links TRBV27 to TRBJ1-4, with D perhaps TRBD1 (5 bases). Germline CDR1 MNHEY, CDR2 SMNVEV (reference sequence). CDR3 length: 15 residues. Trimming removed 6 bases at V and 8 bases at J, with 19 bases between. The CDR3 bases are TGTGCCAGCAGCCCCGGGGGGACCATCAGAGAAAAACTGTTTTTT. It specifies CASSPGGTIREKLFF.

The chain is built from TRBV6-5 and TRBJ2-1; D unclear. V was trimmed by 5 bases and J by 10 bases, leaving 9 bases between them. Germline V CDR1 and CDR2: MNHEY, SVGAGI. The CDR3 spans 11 residues. CDR3 region: CASSNKIEQFF. For the CDR3, the DNA is TGTGCCAGCAGTAATAAGATCGAGCAGTTCTTC.

This clonotype was seen a few times. V is TRBV5-1 and J is TRBJ2-1; possibly TRBD1 for D (6 bases). Germline loops: CDR1 SGHRS, CDR2 YFSETQ. The CDR3 is 17 residues long. Trimming took 0 bases from V and 7 from J, leaving 20 bases between them. The CDR3 reads CASSLEAVQGWGNEQFF. The CDR3 coding sequence is TGCGCCAGCAGCTTGGAAGCCGTCCAGGGGTGGGGGAATGAGCAGTTCTTC.

The chain links TRBV4-2 to TRBJ2-5, with 7 bases aligning to TRBD2. The CDR3 extends over 14 amino acids. CDR1 LGHNA and CDR2 YNFKEQ come from the germline V gene. V shed 8 bases, J shed 1 base, and the junction held 7 bases outside the gene matches. This CDR3 is CASSRRGGQETQYF. The CDR3 nucleotides are TGTGCCAGCTCACGCCGCGGGGGCCAAGAGACCCAGTACTTC.

The chain links TRBV5-1 to TRBJ1-4; possibly TRBD1 for D (6 bases). In germline, CDR1 is SGHRS, CDR2 YFSETQ. The CDR3 sequence is 16 residues long. The germline V and J ends were trimmed by 7 bases and 8 bases, with 24 bases remaining between them. This chain's CDR3 is CASGWGLRQGQEKLFF. In nucleotides, the CDR3 is TGCGCCAGCGGCTGGGGGTTGCGGCAGGGGCAAGAAAAACTGTTTTTT.

The chain uses TRBV28 and TRBJ1-4, with D hard to call. With 6 bases removed from V and 0 bases from J, the gap between germline ends came to 14 bases. Germline CDR1 is MDHEN and CDR2 is SYDVKM. This CDR3 has 16 residues. The CDR3 DNA sequence: TGTGCCAGCAGCCCTCACGAAGCCCCAACTAATGAAAAACTGTTTTTT. As protein: CASSPHEAPTNEKLFF.

In this sample, this clonotype turned up many times. V is TRBV5-1 and J is TRBJ2-7, with D unclear. CDR3 size: 15 residues. Trimming took off 0 bases at V and 5 bases at J, with 15 bases between the two ends. Germline CDR1 and CDR2: SGHRS and YFSETQ. Written as DNA, the CDR3 is TGCGCCAGCAGCTTGGGAGTTAGCAACGGCCACGAGCAGTACTTC. This sequence encodes CASSLGVSNGHEQYF.

This chain uses TRBV27 with TRBJ2-7; TRBD2 is a possible D gene (6 bases). In germline, CDR1 is MNHEY, CDR2 SMNVEV (reference sequence). V was pared by 5 bases and J by 7 bases, with 30 bases between. The CDR3 consists of 18 residues. In nucleotides, the CDR3 is TGTGCCAGCAGTAAACCCCTCCATCCGAGCGGGTCATACAATGAGCAGTACTTC. It specifies CASSKPLHPSGSYNEQYF.

This clonotype was detected only a few times. The gene calls are TRBV20-1 and TRBJ2-2, with 9 positions matching TRBD2. Germline values: CDR1 DFQATT, CDR2 SNEGSKA (reference sequence). The CDR3 runs 16 residues. Germline trimming cut 4 bases from V and 4 bases from J; bases unmatched to any gene: 10. The CDR3 is CSAMPLSGRPTGELFF. In nucleotides, the CDR3 is TGCAGTGCTATGCCTTTAAGCGGGAGGCCCACCGGGGAGCTGTTTTTT.

This clonotype has at least ten counts. V and J are TRBV29-1 and TRBJ2-3; 8 nucleotides match TRBD2. The germline V gene encodes CDR1 SQVTM and CDR2 ANQGSEA. The CDR3 is 13 amino acids. With 5 bases clipped from V and 6 bases from J, the junction kept 7 bases outside the gene matches. The CDR3, as DNA: TGCAGCGTTCCGGGACTAGGATCCGATACGCAGTATTTT. It specifies CSVPGLGSDTQYF.

This clonotype was counted at least ten times. The chain couples TRBV11-2 to TRBJ2-1; no firm D call. The CDR3 sequence is 12 residues long. CDR1 is SGHAT and CDR2 is FQNNGV in the germline V gene. V was pared by 4 bases and J by 13 bases, with 14 bases between. As DNA, the CDR3 is TGTGCCAGCAGCTCCACGGGTCCCTCACAGTTCTTC. Residues: CASSSTGPSQFF.

There are many counts of this clonotype. The chain carries TRBV14 and TRBJ2-4, with 10 bases aligning to TRBD1. J was trimmed by 1 base and V by 1 base; bases with no gene match: 4. The CDR3 loop spans 17 amino acids. Per the germline V gene, CDR1 is SGHDN and CDR2 is FVKESK. Here the CDR3 reads CASSQGRQGAAKNIQYF. CDR3 nucleotides: TGTGCCAGCAGCCAAGGGCGACAGGGGGCGGCCAAAAACATTCAGTACTTC.

This clonotype was recorded a few times. This chain links TRBV7-2 with TRBJ1-2, with D maybe TRBD1 (5 bases). This CDR3 contains 14 residues. CDR1 and CDR2 (germline): SGHTA, FQGNSA. Between the trimmed V and J ends, which lost 7 bases and 0 bases, there was a span of 12 bases. CDR3 amino acids: CASTPGTPNYGYTF. The CDR3 nucleotides are TGTGCCAGCACCCCCGGGACCCCTAACTATGGCTACACCTTC. Based on the CDR3 plus reference TRBV7-2 and TRBJ1-2, the full variable domain is GAGVSQSPSNKVTEKGKDVELRCDPISGHTALYWYRQSLGQGLEFLIYFQGNSAPDKSGLPSDRFSAERTGGSVSTLTIQRTQQEDSAVYLCASTPGTPNYGYTFGSGTRLTVV.

The chain is built from TRBV4-1 and TRBJ1-1; a weak D match, TRBD1 (6 bases). The CDR3 sequence is 14 residues long. The germline V gene has CDR1 MGHRA and CDR2 YSYEKL. V lost 3 bases to trimming and J lost 6 bases, with 14 bases between them. This chain's CDR3 is CASSQQSRGPEAFF. In DNA, the CDR3 is TGCGCCAGCAGCCAGCAGTCCAGGGGTCCTGAAGCTTTCTTT.

The chain has TRBV20-1 and TRBJ1-5, with D tentatively TRBD1 (6 bases). Trimming took 6 bases from V and 0 from J, leaving 12 bases between them. CDR3 length: 14 residues. Germline V gives CDR1 DFQATT, CDR2 SNEGSKA (reference sequence). The CDR3 spells CSATDRNSNQPQHF. Here the CDR3 DNA reads TGCAGTGCCACAGACAGGAATAGCAATCAGCCCCAGCATTTT.

This clonotype was picked up one time. The CDR3 loop is CSASSRTSWGPDTQYF. The CDR3 region has the DNA TGCAGTGCTAGCTCCAGGACTAGCTGGGGGCCAGATACGCAGTATTTT. The J gene is TRBJ2-3, the V gene TRBV20-1; 8 bases agree with TRBD2. The V and J ends lost 3 bases and 4 bases, in that order; junction bases with no gene match: 12. The CDR3 length is 16 residues. Germline V lookup: CDR1 DFQATT, CDR2 SNEGSKA (reference sequence).

This clonotype was found a few times. The chain links TRBV9 to TRBJ1-6; D is unresolved. This CDR3 spans 16 amino acids. Deletions cut 3 bases from V and 3 bases from J, with 13 bases between. Germline CDR1 is SGDLS and CDR2 is YYNGEE. The CDR3 loop is CASSAHEENYNSPLHF. CDR3 DNA: TGTGCCAGCAGCGCTCATGAAGAGAACTATAATTCACCCCTCCACTTT.

CDR3 in DNA: TGCAGTACAAGGACGGCGTCGGGGCAGTACTTC. Encoded protein: CSTRTASGQYF. The chain is built from TRBV20-1 and TRBJ2-7; D call uncertain. CDR1 DFQATT and CDR2 SNEGSKA come from the germline V gene (reference sequence). This CDR3 is built from 11 residues. V was trimmed by 8 bases and J by 9 bases, leaving 17 bases between them.

J is TRBJ1-1 and V is TRBV9, with TRBD1 matching over 7 bases. CDR1 is SGDLS and CDR2 is YYNGEE in the germline V gene. The CDR3 loop spans 14 amino acids. Germline trimming cut 4 bases from V and 4 bases from J; bases unmatched to any gene: 7. CDR3 sequence (DNA): TGTGCCAGCAGCCCATGGACAGGAGTCACTGAAGCTTTCTTT. This encodes CASSPWTGVTEAFF.

This clonotype has a single count. In this CDR3 the conserved last residue, phenylalanine or tryptophan, is missing, so a read error is likely. The chain is built from TRBV5-1 and TRBJ2-5, with 12 bases lining up with TRBD2. Germline V gene sequence: CDR1 SGHRS, CDR2 YFSETQ. This CDR3 comprises 18 residues. CDR3 sequence reads: CASNLGRRLAGEGETQYI. Here the CDR3 DNA reads TGCGCCAGCAACTTGGGACGAAGACTAGCGGGAGAGGGAGAGACCCAGTACATC.

This clonotype has a handful of counts. The chain joins TRBV7-2 to TRBJ2-7, with 9 bases matching TRBD1. In germline, CDR1 is SGHTA, CDR2 FQGNSA. The CDR3 is 15 amino acids. V was clipped by 7 bases and J by 4 bases; unmatched bases: 11. The CDR3 loop reads CASNEGGTGRYEQYF. The CDR3 DNA reads as TGTGCCAGCAACGAGGGGGGGACAGGGCGTTACGAGCAGTACTTC.

The chain recombines TRBV11-2 with TRBJ1-1, with D perhaps TRBD1 (6 bases). This CDR3 is 17 amino acids long. Germline lookup yields CDR1 SGHAT and CDR2 FQNNGV. Trimming took off 5 bases at V and 0 bases at J, with 19 bases between the two ends. CDR3: CASSPGVGAVMNTEAFF. CDR3 nucleotides: TGTGCCAGCAGCCCCGGGGTGGGGGCCGTCATGAACACTGAAGCTTTCTTT.